This T cell receptor (beta chain) was recovered during a study of beta chain features in type 1 diabetes. Study findings and constraints: With patients and controls alike, PCR might favor shorter templates to an equal degree. Type 1 diabetes patients had TCRB CDR3s that were shorter (moderately but significantly so) in all four CD4+ subsets.

Germline lookup yields CDR1 ENHRY and CDR2 SYGVKD. V was pared by 3 bases and J by 6 bases, with 14 bases between. The CDR3 totals 15 residues. This clone was counted only a few times. The antigen is not known. The authors sorted CD4+ naive, central memory, regulatory and stem cell-like memory cells via CD45RO/CCR7/CD25/CD127/CD95/CD27. In all sorted populations, purity surpassed 95%. Since all of the isolated RNA was reverse transcribed, expressed TCRB transcripts were what got sequenced. Reads from naive, central memory and regulatory T cell samples averaged about 3.3 million. The assay was immunoSEQ multiplex PCR, and TCRdb's table has in-frame clones only and misses some. The sample records a few hundred thousand clones, approximately 14% being singletons.

The rearrangement joins TRBV10-3 to TRBJ2-2; a possible D gene is TRBD2 (5 bases). The sequencing sample was made of naive CD4+ T cells from blood. This receptor was identified in a man aged 30-40 years with type 1 diabetes. CDR3 residues: CAISDEGPKPGELFF. The DNA for the CDR3 is TGTGCCATCAGTGATGAGGGCCCCAAACCCGGGGAGCTGTTTTTT.